This T cell receptor (beta chain) comes out of a study of T-cell memory formation after mild COVID-19. Study information: TCR clusters were largely donor specific. Broader study findings: Clones that contracted from day 15 to 85 had balanced CD4/CD8; later expanders were CD4+ biased. Pre-infection memory carried some responding clones, suggesting that cross-reactive memory joined.

The CDR3 is 18 amino acids. Germline V CDR1 and CDR2: SGDLS, YYNGEE. With V trimmed by 3 bases and J by 0 bases, 6 bases remained unmatched. The count of this clonotype is one. The antigen is undetermined. TCR alpha and TCR beta cDNA libraries carrying sample barcodes and UMIs came from 5'RACE with constant-segment primers. TCRdb processed the 5' RACE reads anew with MiXCR; each CDR3 protein has one entry. The data show around 370,000 distinct CDR3 sequences, around 20% seen once. Sequencing input: PBMCs or a T cell subset sorted from them (not recorded which). This clonotype was sampled from an adult woman who had mild COVID-19 (a few samples of this study predate the infection). Cell type and time point are not known. The chain carries TRBV9 and TRBJ2-1, with 13 bases fitting TRBD2. CDR3 sequence reads: CASSDRLAGGGSYNEQFF. The CDR3 DNA reads as TGTGCCAGCAGCGACAGACTAGCGGGAGGAGGCTCCTACAATGAGCAGTTCTTC.